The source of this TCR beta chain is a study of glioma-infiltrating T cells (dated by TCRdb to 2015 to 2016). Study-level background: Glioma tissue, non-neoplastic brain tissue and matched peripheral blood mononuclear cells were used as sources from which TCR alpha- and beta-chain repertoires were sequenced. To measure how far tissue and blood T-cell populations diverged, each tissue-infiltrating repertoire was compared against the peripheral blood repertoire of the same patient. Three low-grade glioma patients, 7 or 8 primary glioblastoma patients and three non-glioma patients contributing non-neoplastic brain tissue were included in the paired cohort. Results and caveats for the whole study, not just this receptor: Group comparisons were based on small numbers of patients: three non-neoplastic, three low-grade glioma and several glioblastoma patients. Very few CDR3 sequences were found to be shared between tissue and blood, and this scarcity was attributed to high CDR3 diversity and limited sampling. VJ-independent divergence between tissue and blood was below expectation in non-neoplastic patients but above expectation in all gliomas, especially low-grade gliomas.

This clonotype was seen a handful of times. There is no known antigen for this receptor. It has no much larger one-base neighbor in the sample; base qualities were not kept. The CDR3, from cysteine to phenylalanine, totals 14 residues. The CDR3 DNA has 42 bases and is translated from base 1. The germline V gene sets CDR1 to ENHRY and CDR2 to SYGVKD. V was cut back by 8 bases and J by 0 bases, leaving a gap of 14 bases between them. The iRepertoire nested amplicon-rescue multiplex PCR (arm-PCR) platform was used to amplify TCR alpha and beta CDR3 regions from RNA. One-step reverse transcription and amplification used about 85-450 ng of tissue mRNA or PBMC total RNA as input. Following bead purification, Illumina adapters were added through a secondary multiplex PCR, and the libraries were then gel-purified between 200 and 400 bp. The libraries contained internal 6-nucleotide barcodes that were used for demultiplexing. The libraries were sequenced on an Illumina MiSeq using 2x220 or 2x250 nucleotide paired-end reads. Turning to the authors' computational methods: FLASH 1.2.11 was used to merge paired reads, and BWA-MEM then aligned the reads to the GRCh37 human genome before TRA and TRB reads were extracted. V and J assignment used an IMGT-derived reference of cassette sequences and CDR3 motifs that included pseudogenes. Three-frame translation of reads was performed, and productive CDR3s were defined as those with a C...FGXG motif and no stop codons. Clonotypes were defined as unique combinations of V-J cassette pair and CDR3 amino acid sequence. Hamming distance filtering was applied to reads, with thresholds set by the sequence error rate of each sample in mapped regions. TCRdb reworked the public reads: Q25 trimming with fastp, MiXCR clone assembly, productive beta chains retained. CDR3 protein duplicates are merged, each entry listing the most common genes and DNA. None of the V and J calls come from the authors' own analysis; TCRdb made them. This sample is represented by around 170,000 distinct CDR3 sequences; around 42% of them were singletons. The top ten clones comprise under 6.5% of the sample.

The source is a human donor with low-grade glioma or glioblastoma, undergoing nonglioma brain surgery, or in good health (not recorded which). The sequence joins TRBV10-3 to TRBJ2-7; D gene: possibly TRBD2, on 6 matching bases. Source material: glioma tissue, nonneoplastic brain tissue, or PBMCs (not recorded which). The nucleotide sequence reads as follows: TGTGCCATCCGAAGCGGAGGGAGCTCCTACGAGCAGTACTTC. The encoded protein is CAIRSGGSSYEQYF.